This T cell receptor beta chain was identified during a study of spatial heterogeneity in lung cancer. Across the study: Alpha-chain detections were consistently fewer than beta-chain detections among the sequences. Each unique TCR and UMI combination was seen more than ten times on average in raw reads.

TCRdb re-analysed the 5' RACE reads in MiXCR, keeping a single row per CDR3 protein. The profile shows approximately 40,000 distinct CDR3 sequences, 4% to 6% of them singletons. This clonotype was recorded at least ten times. Trimming pared 0 bases from V and 5 bases from J, leaving 16 bases between. In germline, CDR1 is SGHRS, CDR2 YFSETQ. The CDR3 totals 16 residues. As to time point: sample taken at primary tumor resection. Whole RNA was taken from tumor, nontumor lung or frozen PBMC; it was then sequenced unsorted. The sample in question was PBMCs, obtained at surgery. This TCR came from a female donor with early-stage non-small cell lung cancer. This chain links TRBV5-1 with TRBJ2-3; perhaps TRBD2 as D (6 bases). The CDR3 DNA follows: TGCGCCAGCAGCTTGGATGCGGGGCTGTTAGGAGATACGCAGTATTTT. Protein: CASSLDAGLLGDTQYF.